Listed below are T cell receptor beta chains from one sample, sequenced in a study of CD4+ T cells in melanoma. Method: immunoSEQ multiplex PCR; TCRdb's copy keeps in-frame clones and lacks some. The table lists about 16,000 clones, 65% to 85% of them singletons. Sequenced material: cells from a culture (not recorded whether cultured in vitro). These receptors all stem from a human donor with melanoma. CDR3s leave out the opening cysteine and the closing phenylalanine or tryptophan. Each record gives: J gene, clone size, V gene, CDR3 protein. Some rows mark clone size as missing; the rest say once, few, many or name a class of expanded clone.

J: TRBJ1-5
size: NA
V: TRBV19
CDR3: ASTNRGGNQPQH

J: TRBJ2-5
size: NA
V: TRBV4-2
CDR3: ASSFPGTETQY

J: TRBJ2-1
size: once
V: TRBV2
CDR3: ASSETGTSGGDEQF

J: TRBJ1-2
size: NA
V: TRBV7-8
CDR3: ASSLGPSNYGYT

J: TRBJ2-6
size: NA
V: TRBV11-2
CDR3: ASSQGFFSGGAGANVLT

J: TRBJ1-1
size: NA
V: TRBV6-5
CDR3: ASSYSTPNTEAF

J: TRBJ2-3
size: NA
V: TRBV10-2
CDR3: ASSEQGQDTQY

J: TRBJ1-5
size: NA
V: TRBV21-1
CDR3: ASSKVGQPQH

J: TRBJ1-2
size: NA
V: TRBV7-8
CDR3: ASSSRLGRGHGYT

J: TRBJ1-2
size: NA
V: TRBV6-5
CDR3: ASSYDSWASYGYT

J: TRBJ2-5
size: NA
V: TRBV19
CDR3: ASSTLGSGQETQY

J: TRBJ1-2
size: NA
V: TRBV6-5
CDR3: ASKPRANYGYT

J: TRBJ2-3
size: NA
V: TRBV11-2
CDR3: ASSLDRQGLPGTDTQY

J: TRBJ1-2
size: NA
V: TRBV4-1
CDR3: ASSRDEIGGYT

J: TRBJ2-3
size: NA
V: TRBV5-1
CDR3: ASSTSTGWRADTQY

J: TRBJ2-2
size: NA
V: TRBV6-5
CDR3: ASRPKNTGELF

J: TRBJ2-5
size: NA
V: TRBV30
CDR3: AWRGGAVRETQY

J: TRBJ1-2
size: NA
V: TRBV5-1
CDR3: ASSLGQGSVNRYT

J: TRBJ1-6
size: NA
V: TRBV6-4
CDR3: ASTASAGLSPLH

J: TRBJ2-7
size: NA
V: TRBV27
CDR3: ASSTWGSSYEQY

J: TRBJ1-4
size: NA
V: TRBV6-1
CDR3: ASSERRQLNEKLF

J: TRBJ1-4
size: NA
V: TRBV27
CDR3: ASRRTGPGKLF

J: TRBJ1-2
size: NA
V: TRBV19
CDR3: ASSVVGAYGYT

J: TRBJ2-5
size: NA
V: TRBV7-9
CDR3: ASSLAGGETQY

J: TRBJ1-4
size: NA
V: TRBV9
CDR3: ASSPQTQINEKLF

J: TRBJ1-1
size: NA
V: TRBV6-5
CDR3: ASSLDRIGFTEAF

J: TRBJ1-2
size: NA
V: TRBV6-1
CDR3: ASRGDRGSEYGYT

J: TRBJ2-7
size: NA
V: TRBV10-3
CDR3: AITRTTSGVTYEQY

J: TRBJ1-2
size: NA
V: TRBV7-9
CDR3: ASSFQGTGYT

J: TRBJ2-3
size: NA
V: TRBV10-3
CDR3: AIKPGDGTDTQY

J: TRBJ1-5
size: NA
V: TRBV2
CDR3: ASSEGGGQGLNQPQH

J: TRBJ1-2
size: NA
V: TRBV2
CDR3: ASFSFRGTYGYT

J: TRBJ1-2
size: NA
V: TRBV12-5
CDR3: ASAGTGFYGYT

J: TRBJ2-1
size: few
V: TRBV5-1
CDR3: ASSFTGLGNEQF

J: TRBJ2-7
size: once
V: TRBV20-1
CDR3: SAQVAYEQY

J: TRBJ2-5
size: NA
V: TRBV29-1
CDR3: SVAVQGVFRRETQY

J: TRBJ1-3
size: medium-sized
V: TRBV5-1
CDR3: ASREGTGNTIY

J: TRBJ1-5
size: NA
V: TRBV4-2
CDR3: ASSHALVEGGRHSNQPQH

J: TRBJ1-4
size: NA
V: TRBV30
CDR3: AWSGTGRSTNEKLF

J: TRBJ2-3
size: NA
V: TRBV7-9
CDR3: ASSAGSATQY

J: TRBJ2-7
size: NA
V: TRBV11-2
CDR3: ASRSTSGGPYEQY

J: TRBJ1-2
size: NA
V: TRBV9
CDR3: ASSVALTSYGYT

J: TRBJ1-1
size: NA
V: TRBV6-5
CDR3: ASIGPANTEAF

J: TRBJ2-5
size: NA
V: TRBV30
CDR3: AWDRDRGGETQY

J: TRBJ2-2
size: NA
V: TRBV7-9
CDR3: ASSFRGSNTGELF

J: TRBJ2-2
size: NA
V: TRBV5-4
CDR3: ASSPTTGGVGTGELF

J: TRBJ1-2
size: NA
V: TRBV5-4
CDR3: ASSLQGRPDDYT

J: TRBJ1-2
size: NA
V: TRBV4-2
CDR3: ASSQVWVTKGHNYGYT